One sample yielded the 13 T cell receptor beta chains listed below, sequenced in a study of shared clonotypes between healthy human individuals. Only in-frame clones appear in the TCRdb table, and some are missing; sequencing was by immunoSEQ multiplex PCR. The profile shows some 1,600,000 clones, about 98% of them singletons. The sequenced material came from naive CD4+ T cells sorted from blood. Noted subset: CD45RA+ positively selected. These receptors originate from a man aged 25 to 40 in good health.

The chain employs TRBV14 and TRBJ2-1; the D gene is possibly TRBD1 (6 bases). V gave up 1 base and J gave up 7 bases, with 11 bases separating them. The CDR3 loop spans 14 amino acids. Germline CDR1 SGHDN, CDR2 FVKESK. In DNA form, the CDR3 reads TGTGCCAGCAGCCAAGTTAGTAGGGGGAATGAGCAGTTCTTC. Protein product: CASSQVSRGNEQFF.

Worth noting for this clone: Other DNA sequences in the same sample also yield this CDR3. The chain recombines TRBV18 with TRBJ2-7, with TRBD1 matching over 10 bases. CDR3 length equals 15 residues. Per the germline V gene, CDR1 is KGHSH and CDR2 is LQKENI. J was trimmed by 4 bases and V by 3 bases; bases with no gene match: 6. The CDR3 DNA sequence: TGTGCCAGCTCACCTGGACAGGGGGACCCTTACGAGCAGTACTTC. This codes for CASSPGQGDPYEQYF.

The chain recombines TRBV5-6 with TRBJ1-2, with unresolved D. Germline V gene data show CDR1 as SGHDT and CDR2 as YYEEEE. The V and J ends lost 5 bases and 3 bases respectively, with 23 bases between them. This CDR3 has 17 amino acids. The CDR3 DNA follows: TGTGCCAGCAGTTCTCTCTCCCGGAGGACTCTCGACTATGGCTACACCTTC. Its translation: CASSSLSRRTLDYGYTF.

The genes are TRBV15 and TRBJ2-7; D assignment may be TRBD1 or TRBD2 (5 bases each). This CDR3 spans 16 amino acids. Germline V gene data show CDR1 as LNHNV and CDR2 as YYDKDF (reference sequence). Trimming removed 0 bases from V and 1 base from J, with 13 bases in between. CDR3 sequence reads: CATSRDPGTVSYEQYF. The CDR3 DNA reads TGTGCCACCAGCAGAGATCCCGGGACGGTGTCCTACGAGCAGTACTTC.

This sequence joins TRBV7-2 and TRBJ2-1; D unresolved. V lost 0 bases and J 3 bases, leaving 0 bases between the germline ends. Looked up from germline, CDR1 is SGHTA and CDR2 is FQGNSA. The CDR3 consists of 12 residues. CDR3 protein: CASSLAYNEQFF. The CDR3, as DNA: TGTGCCAGCAGCTTAGCCTACAATGAGCAGTTCTTC.

This clone is a singleton in its sample. The gene calls are TRBV5-1 and TRBJ2-7, with 9 bases that match TRBD2. Germline trimming cut 0 bases from V and 7 bases from J; bases unmatched to any gene: 11. The germline gives CDR1 SGHRS, CDR2 YFSETQ. CDR3 length: 16 amino acids. The CDR3 nucleotides read TGCGCCAGCAGCTTGGCCCCTAGCGGGATTACAGGAGAGCAGTACTTC. Protein product: CASSLAPSGITGEQYF.

The chain recombines TRBV28 with TRBJ2-3, with 13 bases identical to TRBD2. Germline lookup yields CDR1 MDHEN and CDR2 SYDVKM. The CDR3 has 17 residues. V dropped 6 bases and J dropped 0; count of bases not matched to a gene: 6. The chain's CDR3 is CASSHGLAGVSTDTQYF. CDR3 DNA sequence: TGTGCCAGCAGCCACGGACTAGCGGGGGTTAGCACAGATACGCAGTATTTT.

V and J are TRBV9 and TRBJ1-2; D is possibly TRBD1 (5 bases). Germline values: CDR1 SGDLS, CDR2 YYNGEE. The V end lost 4 bases, the J end lost 6 bases, and 16 bases lay between the germline ends. The CDR3 is 14 amino acids. CDR3 sequence (DNA): TGTGCCAGCAGCCCCAATCTAGGGGAAGATGGCTACACCTTC. Its protein product is CASSPNLGEDGYTF.

The J gene is TRBJ2-7, the V gene TRBV4-3; TRBD2 is a possible D gene (6 bases). The CDR3 totals 16 residues. Trimming removed 0 bases from V and 1 base from J, with 13 bases in between. Germline-derived CDR1 and CDR2 are LGHNA and YSLEER. The CDR3 coding sequence is TGCGCCAGCAGCCAAGAAATCGGGAGAAAATCCTACGAGCAGTACTTC. Encoded protein: CASSQEIGRKSYEQYF.

Concerning this clone: At the DNA level, this CDR3 is encoded by other sequences in the same sample as well. The chain is built from TRBV18 and TRBJ2-3; D not certain. V shed 3 bases and J shed 1 base, with 8 bases lying between them. CDR1 and CDR2 (germline): KGHSH, LQKENI. The CDR3 loop spans 14 amino acids. The CDR3 protein is CASSPTSGTDTQYF. The CDR3 region has the DNA TGTGCCAGCTCACCCACAAGCGGCACAGATACGCAGTATTTT.

The chain carries TRBV19 and TRBJ1-1; a possible D gene is TRBD1 (6 bases). Germline CDR1 is LNHDA and CDR2 is SQIVND (reference sequence). The CDR3 length is 15 residues. The V gene lost 3 bases and the J gene lost 5 bases, with 16 bases spanning the gap. The CDR3 sequence is CASSISRRQGTEAFF. For the CDR3, the DNA is TGTGCCAGTAGTATCTCTCGCAGGCAGGGGACTGAAGCTTTCTTT.

The genes are TRBV18 and TRBJ1-2, with a weak D call TRBD1 (6 bases). The CDR3 consists of 16 residues. Germline CDR1 is KGHSH and CDR2 is LQKENI. Trimming removed 3 bases at V and 3 bases at J, with 17 bases between. The CDR3 sequence: CASSPYYRVGDYGYTF. The CDR3 DNA follows: TGTGCCAGCTCACCTTACTACAGGGTTGGGGACTATGGCTACACCTTC.

The V and J genes are TRBV18 and TRBJ2-1; D might be TRBD1 (6 bases). Germline assignment: CDR1 KGHSH and CDR2 LQKENI. The CDR3 covers 14 residues. V shed 5 bases and J shed 0 bases, with 8 bases lying between them. In nucleotides, the CDR3 is TGTGCCAGCTCAAGGGGGAGCTCCTACAATGAGCAGTTCTTC. It codes for CASSRGSSYNEQFF.